A single sample gave rise to the 22 T cell receptor beta chains below, sequenced in a study of OX40 agonist ivuxolimab in advanced cancers. Sequencing was performed with immunoSEQ multiplex PCR; in TCRdb, only in-frame clones are kept and a portion is missing. The data hold 100,000 or so clones, with approximately 95% observed a single time. This specimen consisted of CD4+ or CD8+ T cells sorted from blood, obtained in a trial of the OX40 agonist ivuxolimab. The receptors derive from an adult with an advanced solid tumor such as melanoma, head and neck, liver or kidney cancer.

This clone was recorded once. The chain has TRBV5-1 and TRBJ1-1; 11 nucleotides match TRBD1. V dropped 0 bases and J dropped 1; count of bases not matched to a gene: 2. This CDR3 contains 16 residues. Germline-derived CDR1 and CDR2 are SGHRS and YFSETQ. CDR3 amino acids: CASSLGTGGANTEAFF. CDR3 sequence (DNA): TGCGCCAGCAGCTTGGGGACAGGGGGCGCGAACACTGAAGCTTTCTTT. Supplemented by reference TRBV5-1 and TRBJ1-1, the full variable domain reads KAGVTQTPRYLIKTRGQQVTLSCSPISGHRSVSWYQQTPGQGLQFLFEYFSETQRNKGNFPGRFSGRQFSNSRSEMNVSTLELGDSALYLCASSLGTGGANTEAFFGQGTRLTVV.

This chain links TRBV19 with TRBJ1-1, with TRBD1 identical over 9 bases. The trim removed 6 bases at V and 0 bases at J, leaving 8 bases unmatched. This CDR3 contains 16 residues. The germline V gene has CDR1 LNHDA and CDR2 SQIVND (reference sequence). The CDR3 loop is CASRSSGTGLNTEAFF. CDR3 in DNA: TGTGCCAGTAGATCATCCGGGACAGGGTTGAACACTGAAGCTTTCTTT.

The chain joins TRBV4-1 to TRBJ1-5, with a tentative D call TRBD1 (6 bases). The CDR3 extends over 15 amino acids. CDR1 MGHRA and CDR2 YSYEKL come from the germline V gene. The V and J ends lost 4 bases and 6 bases respectively, with 16 bases between them. CDR3 DNA: TGCGCCAGCAGCCCACAGGGATCATTCGGTCAGCCCCAGCATTTT. It translates to CASSPQGSFGQPQHF.

On this clone: Other DNA sequences of this sample code for an identical CDR3. V gene TRBV6-5 combines with J gene TRBJ2-3, with D perhaps being TRBD1 or TRBD2 (5 bases each). The CDR3 runs 13 residues. The germline V gene encodes CDR1 MNHEY and CDR2 SVGAGI. The V and J ends lost 2 bases and 4 bases respectively, with 7 bases between them. The CDR3 sequence is CASSYGGADTQYF. The CDR3 DNA reads as TGTGCCAGCAGTTACGGGGGTGCAGATACGCAGTATTTT.

This sequence joins TRBV19 and TRBJ2-1; a weak D match, TRBD1 (5 bases). This CDR3 region has 17 residues. Germline values: CDR1 LNHDA, CDR2 SQIVND (reference sequence). V shed 0 bases and J shed 4 bases, with 16 bases lying between them. CDR3 residues: CASSIDRGRTLYNEQFF. The CDR3 bases are TGTGCCAGTAGTATAGATAGGGGCAGGACCCTATACAATGAGCAGTTCTTC.

The chain has TRBV7-8 and TRBJ2-7; D gene unclear. Germline values: CDR1 SGHVS, CDR2 FQNEAQ. The CDR3 totals 14 residues. The V end lost 0 bases, the J end lost 7 bases, and 13 bases lay between the germline ends. The CDR3, as DNA: TGTGCCAGCAGCTTAGCCTCTCAGGAATGGGAGCAGTACTTC. It yields the protein CASSLASQEWEQYF.

The chain joins TRBV9 to TRBJ2-5; D gene uncertain. V lost 4 bases and J 5 bases, leaving 12 bases between the germline ends. Germline CDR1 and CDR2: SGDLS and YYNGEE. The CDR3 extends over 13 amino acids. CDR3 sequence: CASSTPDGETQYF. CDR3 DNA: TGTGCCAGCAGCACCCCAGACGGGGAGACCCAGTACTTC.

The chain has TRBV14 and TRBJ2-1; no reliable D call. There are 13 residues in the CDR3. From germline, CDR1 is SGHDN and CDR2 FVKESK. V lost 3 bases and J lost 7, with 10 bases in between. The CDR3 spells CASSQTVSNEQFF. CDR3 coding DNA: TGTGCCAGCAGCCAGACTGTTAGTAATGAGCAGTTCTTC.

V and J are TRBV6-5 and TRBJ2-7; D is uncertain. V shed 0 bases and J shed 7 bases, with 10 bases lying between them. CDR3 length: 13 amino acids. In germline, CDR1 is MNHEY, CDR2 SVGAGI. The CDR3 reads CASSYSATEEQYF. CDR3 bases: TGTGCCAGCAGTTACTCGGCAACCGAAGAGCAGTACTTC.

The chain is built from TRBV19 and TRBJ2-7; 7 nucleotides line up with TRBD1. Germline V lookup: CDR1 LNHDA, CDR2 SQIVND (reference sequence). This CDR3 has 14 residues. Trimming at V came to 7 bases and at J to 2 bases, leaving 8 bases not matched to a gene. CDR3 DNA: TGTGCCAGTAACCCGACAGGGCTAACCTACGAGCAGTACTTC. It yields the protein CASNPTGLTYEQYF.

The rearrangement joins TRBV7-3 to TRBJ2-5; D may be TRBD2 (6 bases). Between the trimmed V and J ends, which lost 5 bases and 1 base, there was a span of 11 bases. This CDR3 is built from 14 residues. The germline V gene has CDR1 SGHTA and CDR2 FQGTGA. CDR3 nucleotide sequence: TGTGCCAGCAGCCTTACCGGGGGCCAAGAGACCCAGTACTTC. Translation: CASSLTGGQETQYF.

The chain uses TRBV4-3 and TRBJ1-1, with 7 bases matching TRBD1. With V trimmed by 0 bases and J by 7 bases, 2 bases remained unmatched. The V gene's germline CDR1 is LGHNA and CDR2 YSLEER. There are 13 residues in the CDR3. The CDR3 is CASSQDRGLEAFF. The CDR3 DNA reads as TGCGCCAGCAGCCAAGATAGGGGGCTTGAAGCTTTCTTT.

The V gene is TRBV7-9, the J gene TRBJ2-5; no definite D call. Deletions cut 5 bases from V and 0 bases from J, with 25 bases between. Germline CDR1 is SEHNR and CDR2 is FQNEAQ (reference sequence). The CDR3 is 19 residues long. The CDR3 DNA follows: TGTGCCAGCAGCCCAAATGTCGGTCGTAAAGGGCGGTACCAAGAGACCCAGTACTTC. Protein sequence: CASSPNVGRKGRYQETQYF.

This chain connects TRBV19 to TRBJ2-3; D is unclear. V lost 7 bases and J 10 bases, leaving 12 bases between the germline ends. Germline CDR1 reads LNHDA; CDR2 reads SQIVND (reference sequence). This CDR3 has 11 amino acids. The CDR3 here is CASTRWVAQYF. As DNA, the CDR3 is TGTGCCAGTACCCGGTGGGTGGCGCAGTATTTT.

The chain joins TRBV5-1 to TRBJ1-1; no reliable D call. Germline V CDR1 and CDR2: SGHRS, YFSETQ. The V and J ends lost 0 bases and 1 base respectively, with 10 bases between them. This CDR3 region has 15 residues. The CDR3 loop is CASSLDGRWNTEAFF. CDR3 nucleotide sequence: TGCGCCAGCAGCTTGGACGGCAGGTGGAACACTGAAGCTTTCTTT.

The CDR3 here is CASRVLQGNSPLHF. The CDR3 DNA reads as TGTGCCAGCAGAGTACTTCAAGGGAATTCACCCCTCCACTTT. The gene calls are TRBV27 and TRBJ1-6; no clear D gene. With 6 bases removed from V and 7 bases from J, the gap between germline ends came to 13 bases. This CDR3 is 14 amino acids long. CDR1 and CDR2 from the germline V gene are MNHEY and SMNVEV (reference sequence).

The chain couples TRBV27 to TRBJ2-5; 9 bases line up with TRBD2. After removal of 7 bases from V and 5 bases from J, the junction contained 11 bases not matched to a gene. The germline gives CDR1 MNHEY, CDR2 SMNVEV (reference sequence). The CDR3 extends over 15 amino acids. CDR3: CASTPAGGPVETQYF. CDR3 nucleotides: TGTGCCAGCACCCCTGCGGGAGGGCCGGTCGAGACCCAGTACTTC.

The chain links TRBV28 to TRBJ2-3; no clear D gene. The CDR3 has 16 residues. Germline V gene data show CDR1 as MDHEN and CDR2 as SYDVKM. V was trimmed by 0 bases and J by 0 bases, leaving 10 bases between them. The CDR3 sequence is CASSLWRDPSTDTQYF. The CDR3 DNA reads as TGTGCCAGCAGTTTATGGCGTGATCCTAGCACAGATACGCAGTATTTT.

The chain carries TRBV9 and TRBJ2-1, with 8 bases identical to TRBD2. Germline V CDR1 and CDR2: SGDLS, YYNGEE. Trimming removed 1 base from V and 7 bases from J; junction bases left unmatched: 10. This CDR3 region has 16 residues. The CDR3 spells CASSVSGLGIGNEQFF. CDR3 nucleotide sequence: TGTGCCAGCAGCGTATCGGGACTAGGTATCGGGAATGAGCAGTTCTTC.

The chain joins TRBV27 to TRBJ2-7, with TRBD2 matching over 8 bases. The V gene end was trimmed by 4 bases and the J gene end by 3 bases; junction bases not matched to a gene: 5. Germline lookup yields CDR1 MNHEY and CDR2 SMNVEV (reference sequence). There are 14 residues in the CDR3. The CDR3 spells CASSSSGTSYEQYF. The CDR3 bases are TGTGCCAGCAGTTCCTCCGGGACTAGCTACGAGCAGTACTTC.

V and J are TRBV9 and TRBJ2-3; 9 positions match TRBD2. The CDR3 contains 15 residues. V lost 2 bases, J lost 5 bases, and 6 bases stayed unmatched. The germline V gene has CDR1 SGDLS and CDR2 YYNGEE. CDR3 nucleotide sequence: TGTGCCAGCAGCGTCGGTATAGCGGGGGAAGATACGCAGTATTTT. This sequence encodes CASSVGIAGEDTQYF. Filled out from reference TRBV9 and TRBJ2-3, the complete variable domain reads DSGVTQTPKHLITATGQRVTLRCSPRSGDLSVYWYQQSLDQGLQFLIQYYNGEERAKGNILERFSAQQFPDLHSELNLSSLELGDSALYFCASSVGIAGEDTQYFGPGTRLTVL.

The rearrangement uses TRBV7-8 and TRBJ2-6, with 7 bases that match TRBD1. Trimming took 3 bases from V and 13 from J; bases not matched to a gene: 9. CDR1 is SGHVS and CDR2 is FQNEAQ in the germline V gene. The CDR3 sequence is 14 residues long. The CDR3 protein is CASSFRDRQDVLTF. CDR3 nucleotide sequence: TGTGCCAGCAGCTTCCGGGACAGACAGGATGTCCTGACTTTC.